This TCR beta chain was recorded in a study of shared clonotypes between healthy human individuals. The CDR3 consists of 15 residues. The germline CDR1 and CDR2 sequences are LNHDA and SQIVND (reference sequence). V shed 3 bases and J shed 2 bases, with 10 bases lying between them. In the naive CD8 group, cells lacked CD45RO and were positively selected for CCR7, so terminally differentiated effector memory CD45RA+ cells were left out. Produced via immunoSEQ multiplex PCR; TCRdb's table is partial and in-frame only. The sample holds 550,000 to 650,000 clones, roughly 96% seen once. The count of this clone is one.

This TCR was sampled from a woman younger than 45 in good health. This sequence joins TRBV19 and TRBJ2-2; TRBD1 might be the D (6 bases). The sequenced sample was naive CD8+ T cells sorted from blood. The CDR3: CASSIVTGNTGELFF. In DNA, the CDR3 is TGTGCCAGTAGTATCGTGACAGGTAACACCGGGGAGCTGTTTTTT.